This section outlines one T cell receptor (beta chain) sequence together with its context. This clone's antigen is unknown. No much larger clone exists at a distance of one base, and base qualities are not known. These data originate in a study of blood T cell repertoires in COVID-19 (dated by TCRdb to the early 2020s). Looking at the study overall: Samples covering the acute and convalescent phases of COVID-19 were provided by collaborators in the United States, Italy and Spain. The prospective study material was composed of cDNA or gDNA derived from T cells, B-cell-depleted T cells, or PBMCs. Deeply sampled blood TCRbeta repertoires from subjects exposed to, actively infected with, or recovered from COVID-19 were included in the dataset. A freely available public database, intended as a resource for researchers studying the immune response to SARS-CoV-2, is where the repertoires were released. Samples were obtained from the ongoing ImmuneRACE study (first 160 participants) and from 1,254 subjects provided by 6 global collaborators. A de-identified subject ID, COVID-19 status, age in years and sex were almost always included in the sample metadata. Where available, HLA class I and class II types were obtained from metadata supplied by the sample provider rather than from assay-based typing.

CDR1 and CDR2, per the germline V gene, are SQVTM and ANQGSEA. V lost 1 base and J lost 5 bases; the stretch between them is 15 bases long. The CDR3 numbers 15 residues from cysteine through phenylalanine. The CDR3 DNA has 45 bases and is translated from base 1. What the authors observed across the whole study: Clinical and demographic metadata were provided uncurated, with the amount varying by source and participant.

Each collaborating institution followed its own protocols to collect whole blood in K2EDTA tubes. For TCRbeta analysis, collaborators shipped samples as frozen whole blood, isolated PBMCs, or DNA extracted from either of those sample types. TCRbeta CDR3 regions were amplified from genomic DNA by means of the immunoSEQ Assay, a bias-controlled multiplex PCR. The original pipeline was this. Within the assay, amplification of reference gene primers was used to estimate how many nucleated cells each sample contained. To quantify the absolute abundance of each unique TCRbeta CDR3 rearrangement, sequence reads were collapsed and filtered. For each sample, productive Simpson clonality was calculated as the square root of Simpson's diversity index across productive rearrangements. The clones in this table, taken by TCRdb from immuneACCESS, are in-frame only. Not every clone is retained; where verified, under half of the shortfall comes from an unresolved V gene, and the cause of the rest is unknown. The V and J calls and clone size were taken over from that table, and D and trimming were inferred from the DNA. The sample table shows fewer than 90,000 clones, and 70% to 90% are seen once. In total, the top ten clones hold about 7% of the sample.

This receptor chain uses TRBV29-1 and TRBJ2-1; the best D guess is TRBD1, with 5 bases matching. The source material was peripheral blood. The origin of this receptor is a woman older than 75 with active COVID-19. The DNA reads TGCAGCGTTGAAGGCGGTGGGGCAGGACACAATGAGCAGTTCTTC. It translates as CSVEGGGAGHNEQFF.